This TCR beta chain stems from a study of low-dose radiotherapy and immunotherapy resistance in tumors. Study context: Individuals in Cohort 2 had 1 Gy per fraction every two weeks, adding up to 13 Gy over 26 weeks. Patients were treated with intravenous nivolumab at 240 mg every two weeks and were also dosed with ipilimumab at 1 mg/kg every six weeks.

TRAV- and TRBV-specific primers primed first-strand cDNA, covering alpha and beta chains. TCRs underwent roughly 19 PCR cycles of amplification with a constant-region primer and V-primer adapter. TCRdb reanalysed the reads using MiXCR and keeps one entry per CDR3 protein. This sample has roughly 38,000 distinct CDR3 sequences; 20% occur once, and the top ten carry 9.2%. Described time point: after trial treatment. Described treatment: LDRT plus nivolumab, ipilimumab, low-dose cyclophosphamide and aspirin (RACIN trial). Low-dose radiotherapy, low-dose cyclophosphamide, aspirin, ipilimumab and nivolumab were all given to the donors. This clonotype is deemed medium-sized. Germline V CDR1 and CDR2: MDHEN, SYDVKM. The CDR3 consists of 15 residues. Trimming took 4 bases from V and 1 from J, leaving 11 bases between them.

J is TRBJ1-5 and V is TRBV28, with D perhaps matching TRBD1 (5 bases). This receptor was taken from a female donor with ovarian cancer. Sequenced here: PBMCs, sampled after low-dose radiotherapy plus immunotherapy. The CDR3 sequence is CASSYLRGSNQPQHF. The CDR3 bases are TGTGCCAGCAGTTACCTCCGGGGGAGCAATCAGCCCCAGCATTTT.